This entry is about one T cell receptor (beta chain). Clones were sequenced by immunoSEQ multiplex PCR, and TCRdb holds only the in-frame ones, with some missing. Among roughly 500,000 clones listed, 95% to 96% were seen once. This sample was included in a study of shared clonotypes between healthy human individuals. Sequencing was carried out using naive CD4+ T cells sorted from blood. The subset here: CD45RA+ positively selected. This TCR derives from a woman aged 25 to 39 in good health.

The CDR3 bases are TGTGCCAGCACCTCAGGTCGGGGAAGAGAGACCCAGTACTTC. Its translation: CASTSGRGRETQYF. The gene calls are TRBV28 and TRBJ2-5; possible D gene TRBD2, 5 bases. The CDR3 spans 14 residues. The germline V gene encodes CDR1 MDHEN and CDR2 SYDVKM. V shed 7 bases and J shed 4 bases, with 16 bases lying between them.